A single TCR beta chain is shown here with its context. The record originates from a study of T cells after yellow fever vaccination. Looking at the study overall: Fractions low in cell number were prepared with SMART-Seq v4 Ultra Low Input. Notes on the study in general: At 95% to 98% for CD4 and approximately 88% for CD8, most primary-vaccination clones showed up again after the booster.

TCRdb reanalysed the 5' RACE reads using MiXCR and keeps one entry per CDR3 protein. Counted here are over 85,000 distinct CDR3 sequences, roughly 9% occurring once; the ten biggest clones make up about 15%. Sequenced here: CD8+ T cells not binding an NS4B(214-222) dextramer, sorted from PBMCs, sampled more than 13 days after the first yellow fever vaccination. The clonotype comes from a man aged 18-30 years who received the YFV17D yellow fever vaccine.

The CDR3 DNA reads as TGTGCCAGCGGGGGCGGGAGCTCCTACAATGAGCAGTTCTTC. As protein: CASGGGSSYNEQFF. The chain uses TRBV11-2 and TRBJ2-1; D is possibly TRBD2 (7 bases). Per the germline V gene, CDR1 is SGHAT and CDR2 is FQNNGV. Trimming stripped 8 bases from V and 0 bases from J, with 11 bases between. This CDR3 comprises 14 residues.